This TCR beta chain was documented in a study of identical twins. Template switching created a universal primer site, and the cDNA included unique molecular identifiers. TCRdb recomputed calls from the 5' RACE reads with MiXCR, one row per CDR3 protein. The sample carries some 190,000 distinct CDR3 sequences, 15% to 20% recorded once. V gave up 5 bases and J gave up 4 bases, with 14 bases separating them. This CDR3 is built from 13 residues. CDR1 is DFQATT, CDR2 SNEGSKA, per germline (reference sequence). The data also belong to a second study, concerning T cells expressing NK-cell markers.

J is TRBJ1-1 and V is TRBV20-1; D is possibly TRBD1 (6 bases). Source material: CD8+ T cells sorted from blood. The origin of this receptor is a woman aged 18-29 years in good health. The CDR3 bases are TGCAGTGCTTCGGGTGGGGGGCCCACTGAAGCTTTCTTT. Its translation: CSASGGGPTEAFF.